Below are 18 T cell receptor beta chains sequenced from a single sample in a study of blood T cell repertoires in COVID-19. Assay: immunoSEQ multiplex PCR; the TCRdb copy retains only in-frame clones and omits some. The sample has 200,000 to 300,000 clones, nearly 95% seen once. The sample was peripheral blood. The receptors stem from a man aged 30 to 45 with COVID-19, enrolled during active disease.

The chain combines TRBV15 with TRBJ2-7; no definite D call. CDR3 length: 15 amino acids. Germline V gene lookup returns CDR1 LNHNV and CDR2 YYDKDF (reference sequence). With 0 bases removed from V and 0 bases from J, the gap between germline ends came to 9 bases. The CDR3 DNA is TGTGCCACCAGCAGAGATCTCGGTTTCTCCTACGAGCAGTACTTC. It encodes CATSRDLGFSYEQYF.

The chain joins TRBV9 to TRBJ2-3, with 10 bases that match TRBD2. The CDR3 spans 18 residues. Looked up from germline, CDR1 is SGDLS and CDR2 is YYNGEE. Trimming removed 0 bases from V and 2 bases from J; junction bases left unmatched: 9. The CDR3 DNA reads TGTGCCAGCAGCGTAGTGGGAAGCGGGGGGGCCCACACAGATACGCAGTATTTT. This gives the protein CASSVVGSGGAHTDTQYF.

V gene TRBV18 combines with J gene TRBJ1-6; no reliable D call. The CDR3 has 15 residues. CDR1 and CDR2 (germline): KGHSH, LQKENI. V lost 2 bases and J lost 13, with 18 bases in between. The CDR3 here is CASSPDSEPGIPLHF. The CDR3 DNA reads TGTGCCAGCTCACCAGATTCTGAGCCGGGGATCCCCCTCCACTTT. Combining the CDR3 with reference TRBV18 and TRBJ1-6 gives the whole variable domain NAGVMQNPRHLVRRRGQEARLRCSPMKGHSHVYWYRQLPEEGLKFMVYLQKENIIDESGMPKERFSAEFPKEGPSILRIQQVVRGDSAAYFCASSPDSEPGIPLHFGNGTRLTVT.

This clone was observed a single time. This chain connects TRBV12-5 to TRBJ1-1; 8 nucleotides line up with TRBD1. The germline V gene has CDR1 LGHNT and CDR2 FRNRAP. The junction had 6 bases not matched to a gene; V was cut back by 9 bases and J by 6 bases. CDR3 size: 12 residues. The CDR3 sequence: CARRQGSAEAFF. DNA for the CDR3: TGTGCTAGGCGACAGGGGTCCGCTGAAGCTTTCTTT.

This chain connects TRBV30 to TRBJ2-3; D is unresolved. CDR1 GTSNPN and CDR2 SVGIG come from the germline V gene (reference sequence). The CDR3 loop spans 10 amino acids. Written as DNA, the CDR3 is TGTGCTTGTCGGGCAGATACGCAGTATTTT. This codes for CACRADTQYF.

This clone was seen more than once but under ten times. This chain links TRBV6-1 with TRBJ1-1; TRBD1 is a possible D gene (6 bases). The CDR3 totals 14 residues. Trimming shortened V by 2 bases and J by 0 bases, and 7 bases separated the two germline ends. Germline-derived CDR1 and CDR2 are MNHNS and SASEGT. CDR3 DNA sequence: TGTGCCAGCAGTGAACAGGGGATGAACACTGAAGCTTTCTTT. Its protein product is CASSEQGMNTEAFF.

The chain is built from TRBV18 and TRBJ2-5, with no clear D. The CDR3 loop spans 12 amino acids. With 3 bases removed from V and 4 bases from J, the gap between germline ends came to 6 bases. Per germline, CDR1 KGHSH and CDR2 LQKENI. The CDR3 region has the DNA TGTGCCAGCTCACCTATCCTAGAGACCCAGTACTTC. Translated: CASSPILETQYF.

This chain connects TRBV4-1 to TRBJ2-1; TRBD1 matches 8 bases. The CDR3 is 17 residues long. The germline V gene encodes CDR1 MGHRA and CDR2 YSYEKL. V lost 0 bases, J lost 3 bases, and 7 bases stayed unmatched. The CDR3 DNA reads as TGCGCCAGCAGCCAAGATCCTGGACAGGGCTACTACAATGAGCAGTTCTTC. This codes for CASSQDPGQGYYNEQFF.

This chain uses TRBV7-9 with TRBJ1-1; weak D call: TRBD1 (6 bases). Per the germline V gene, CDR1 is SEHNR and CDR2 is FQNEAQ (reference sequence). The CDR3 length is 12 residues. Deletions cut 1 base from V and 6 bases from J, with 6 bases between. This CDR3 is CASSLGTAEAFF. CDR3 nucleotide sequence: TGTGCCAGCAGCTTAGGGACAGCTGAAGCTTTCTTT.

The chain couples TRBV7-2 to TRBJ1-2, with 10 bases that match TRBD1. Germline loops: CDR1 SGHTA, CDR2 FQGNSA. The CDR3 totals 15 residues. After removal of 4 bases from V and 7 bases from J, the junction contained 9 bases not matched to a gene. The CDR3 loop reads CASSSSGQGSRGYTF. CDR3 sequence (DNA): TGTGCCAGCAGCTCATCGGGACAGGGGAGTCGTGGCTACACCTTC. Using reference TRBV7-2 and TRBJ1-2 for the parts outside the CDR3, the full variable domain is GAGVSQSPSNKVTEKGKDVELRCDPISGHTALYWYRQSLGQGLEFLIYFQGNSAPDKSGLPSDRFSAERTGGSVSTLTIQRTQQEDSAVYLCASSSSGQGSRGYTFGSGTRLTVV.

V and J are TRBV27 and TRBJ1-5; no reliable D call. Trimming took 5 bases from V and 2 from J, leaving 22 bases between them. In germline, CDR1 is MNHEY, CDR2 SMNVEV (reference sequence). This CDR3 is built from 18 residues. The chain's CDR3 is CASSPSLAGSGGNQPQHF. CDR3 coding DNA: TGTGCCAGCAGTCCAAGCCTTGCGGGGTCGGGTGGCAATCAGCCCCAGCATTTT.

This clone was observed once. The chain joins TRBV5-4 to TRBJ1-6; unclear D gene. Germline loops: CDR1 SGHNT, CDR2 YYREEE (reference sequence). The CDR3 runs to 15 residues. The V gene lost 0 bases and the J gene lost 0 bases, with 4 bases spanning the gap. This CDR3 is CASSLVSSYNSPLHF. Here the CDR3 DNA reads TGTGCCAGCAGCTTGGTTAGCTCCTATAATTCACCCCTCCACTTT.

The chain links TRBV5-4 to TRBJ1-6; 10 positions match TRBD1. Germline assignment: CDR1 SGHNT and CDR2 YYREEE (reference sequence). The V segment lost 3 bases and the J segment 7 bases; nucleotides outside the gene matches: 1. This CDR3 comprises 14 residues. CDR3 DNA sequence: TGTGCCAGCAGCTCGGACAGGGGGAATTCACCCCTCCACTTT. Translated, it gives CASSSDRGNSPLHF.

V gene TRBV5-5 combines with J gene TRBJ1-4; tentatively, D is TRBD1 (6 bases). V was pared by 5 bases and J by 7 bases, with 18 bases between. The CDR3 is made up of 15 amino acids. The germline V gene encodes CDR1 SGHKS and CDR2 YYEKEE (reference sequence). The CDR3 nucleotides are TGTGCCAGCAGTTCACCCCGGGACATAGGTGAAAAACTGTTTTTT. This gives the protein CASSSPRDIGEKLFF.

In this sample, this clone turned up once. CDR3 sequence: CAISGAGGDTQYF. The CDR3 DNA reads as TGTGCCATCAGTGGTGCTGGCGGGGATACGCAGTATTTT. The chain has TRBV10-3 and TRBJ2-3, with D possibly being TRBD2 (5 bases). Trimming left V 4 bases short and J 6 bases short, with 11 bases between. Germline V gene lookup returns CDR1 ENHRY and CDR2 SYGVKD. CDR3 length equals 13 residues.

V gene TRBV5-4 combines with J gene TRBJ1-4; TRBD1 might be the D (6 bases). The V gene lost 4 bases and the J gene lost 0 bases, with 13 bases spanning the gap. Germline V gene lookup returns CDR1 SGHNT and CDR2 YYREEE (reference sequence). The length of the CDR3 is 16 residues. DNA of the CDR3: TGTGCCAGCAGCCCGGCGGCAGGGGCAACTAATGAAAAACTGTTTTTT. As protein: CASSPAAGATNEKLFF.

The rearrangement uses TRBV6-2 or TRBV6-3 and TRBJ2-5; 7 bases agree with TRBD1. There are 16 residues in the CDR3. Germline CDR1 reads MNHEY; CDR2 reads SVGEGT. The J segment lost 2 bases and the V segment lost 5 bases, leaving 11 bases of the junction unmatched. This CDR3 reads CASSPQGDWEQETQYF. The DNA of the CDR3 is TGTGCCAGCAGTCCCCAGGGGGATTGGGAACAAGAGACCCAGTACTTC.

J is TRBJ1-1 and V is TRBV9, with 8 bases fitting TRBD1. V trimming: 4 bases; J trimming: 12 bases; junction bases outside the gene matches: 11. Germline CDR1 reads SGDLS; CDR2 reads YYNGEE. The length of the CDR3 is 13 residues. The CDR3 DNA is TGTGCCAGCAGCCCCCGGACAGGGATTGGAACTTTCTTT. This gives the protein CASSPRTGIGTFF.